The 27 T cell receptor beta chains below all came from one sample that was sequenced in a study of CD8+CD57+ T cells in acquired aplastic anemia. CD8+CD57+ cell expansion had been shown by flow cytometry in patients chosen for sequencing. The TCR beta profiling, which covered VDJ combination and CDR3 sequence, was carried out using genomic DNA as the template. TCRdb re-analysed the reads in MiXCR, keeping a single row per CDR3 protein. Altogether 200,000 to 300,000 distinct CDR3 sequences are present, approximately 80% being singletons, with the ten largest covering about 41%. Sequenced sample: sorted CD4+, CD8+, or CD8+CD57+ T cells (not recorded which) from PBMCs. The receptors were sampled from a human donor with aplastic anemia.

Remarks on this clonotype: A junction boundary mismatches the germline segment, possibly from a read error. This chain connects TRBV7-2 to TRBJ2-2, with 8 bases aligning to TRBD1. Germline V CDR1 and CDR2: SGHTA, FQGNSA. The CDR3 spans 12 residues. In DNA form, the CDR3 reads TGTGCCAGCAGCCCTGGAACAGGGGGGACCGTTTTT. Translated: CASSPGTGGTVF.

The chain is built from TRBV10-3 and TRBJ1-1; D remains unclear. The CDR3 consists of 12 residues. Germline V CDR1 and CDR2: ENHRY, SYGVKD. Deletions cut 4 bases from V and 0 bases from J, with 3 bases between. The CDR3 coding sequence is TGTGCCATCAGTGCGGTGAACACTGAAGCTTTCTTT. It yields the protein CAISAVNTEAFF.

As to this clonotype: One end of the junction does not line up with germline, which may come from a read error. The rearrangement uses TRBV9 and TRBJ2-5; D is perhaps TRBD2 (5 bases). The CDR3 extends over 14 amino acids. Germline V gives CDR1 SGDLS, CDR2 YYNGEE. CDR3 in DNA: TGTGCCAGCAGCGGGGGTGCGGGCGGAGGCTACACCTTCTTC. This translates into CASSGGAGGGYTFF.

V gene TRBV7-8 combines with J gene TRBJ1-2; D remains ambiguous. The V gene's germline CDR1 is SGHVS and CDR2 FQNEAQ. Trimming shortened V by 0 bases and J by 11 bases, and 22 bases separated the two germline ends. This CDR3 is 16 amino acids long. CDR3 protein: CASSLARGRDTQYYTF. DNA of the CDR3: TGTGCCAGCAGCTTAGCGAGAGGTCGGGATACGCAGTATTACACCTTC.

Worth noting for this clonotype: Likely a read error: the CDR3 ends without its conserved phenylalanine or tryptophan. Because the CDR3's place on the DNA is in doubt, the DNA is left out and the CDR3 is given as listed by TCRdb. The V call is TRBV7-9, the J call TRBJ2-3; the table assigns TRBD2, which was not confirmed against the DNA. Germline V gives CDR1 SEHNR, CDR2 FQNEAQ (reference sequence). With termini counted, the CDR3 has 13 amino acids. CDR3 loop: CASSHGMTSGRDE.

On this clonotype itself: No conserved phenylalanine or tryptophan is present at the end of the CDR3, so a read error is the likely explanation. The V and J genes are TRBV7-9 and TRBJ2-4; a weak D match, TRBD2 (6 bases). Between the trimmed V and J ends, which lost 5 bases and 13 bases, there was a span of 15 bases. CDR1 and CDR2 (germline): SEHNR, FQNEAQ (reference sequence). The CDR3 spans 12 residues. The CDR3 here is CASSGAGNNQYY. The CDR3 DNA reads TGTGCCAGCAGCGGAGCGGGTAACAACCAGTACTAC.

This clonotype was detected a few times. The junction departs from germline at one end; a sequencing error may be responsible. This chain uses TRBV7-2 with TRBJ2-3; D is uncertain. The germline CDR1 and CDR2 sequences are SGHTA and FQGNSA. There are 14 residues in the CDR3. CDR3 DNA: TGTGCCAGCAGCTCAGCCAGAGGTCCTTCACCCCTCCATTTT. Residues: CASSSARGPSPLHF.

The rearrangement links TRBV7-8 to TRBJ2-7; D is perhaps TRBD2 (5 bases). V lost 3 bases, J lost 1 base, and 22 bases lay in between. This CDR3 has 18 amino acids. Per germline, CDR1 SGHVS and CDR2 FQNEAQ. The CDR3 loop reads CASSFHGGPTALSYEQYV. In nucleotides, the CDR3 is TGTGCCAGCAGCTTTCATGGAGGTCCCACAGCCCTTTCCTACGAGCAGTACGTC.

The chain links TRBV15 to TRBJ2-3; TRBD2 might be the D (7 bases). The CDR3 runs 15 residues. Germline V gives CDR1 LNHNV, CDR2 YYDKDF (reference sequence). Trimming took 5 bases from V and 2 from J, leaving 14 bases between them. The CDR3 DNA is TGTGCCACCAGCGTCGCGGCGGGGGCCACAGATACGCAGTATTTT. Its protein product is CATSVAAGATDTQYF.

This chain connects TRBV2 to TRBJ1-5, with D maybe TRBD1 (5 bases). This CDR3 contains 13 residues. Germline CDR1 reads SNHLY; CDR2 reads FYNNEI. V shed 6 bases and J shed 13 bases, with 19 bases lying between them. CDR3 sequence (DNA): TGTGCCAGCAGGGTCGGGGGGACTCAGACGCAGCATTTT. Its translation is CASRVGGTQTQHF. The full variable domain, its missing parts supplied by reference TRBV2 and TRBJ1-5, is EPEVTQTPSHQVTQMGQEVILRCVPISNHLYFYWYRQILGQKVEFLVSFYNNEISEKSEIFDDQFSVERPDGSNFTLKIRSTKLEDSAMYFCASRVGGTQTQHFGDGTRLSIL.

The V call is TRBV7-8, the J call TRBJ2-1, with a weak D call TRBD1 (5 bases). The V gene lost 5 bases and the J gene lost 10 bases, with 24 bases spanning the gap. The V gene's germline CDR1 is SGHVS and CDR2 FQNEAQ. The CDR3 consists of 16 residues. The CDR3 DNA sequence: TGTGCCAGCAGCGAGCAATCAGGGCCGAACACCGGGGAGCAGTTCTTC. Translating it yields CASSEQSGPNTGEQFF.

The chain is built from TRBV9 and TRBJ1-1; possibly TRBD1 for D (6 bases). Trimming removed 0 bases at V and 10 bases at J, with 19 bases between. CDR3 length: 15 amino acids. Germline V gives CDR1 SGDLS, CDR2 YYNGEE. CDR3 sequence: CASSVDVQRTDTAFF. The CDR3 DNA follows: TGTGCCAGCAGCGTAGATGTACAGAGGACAGATACAGCTTTCTTT.

The V gene is TRBV7-9, the J gene TRBJ2-3; D call uncertain. Trimming left V 10 bases short and J 5 bases short, with 28 bases between. The CDR3 has 17 amino acids. The germline CDR1 and CDR2 sequences are SEHNR and FQNEAQ (reference sequence). The CDR3 DNA follows: TGTGCCACAAGCAGAGAACCAGGTAGTGGGAAGAAAGATACGCAGTATTTT. Protein: CATSREPGSGKKDTQYF.

About this clonotype: The missing conserved phenylalanine or tryptophan at the end of this CDR3 makes a read error likely. The DNA is left out, because the CDR3 cannot be placed on it with certainty; the CDR3 is given as TCRdb lists it. The rearrangement uses TRBV2 and TRBJ1-1; no check of the table's D call, TRBD1, against the DNA was made. Both ends counted, the CDR3 spans 15 residues. Germline CDR1 SNHLY, CDR2 FYNNEI. The chain's CDR3 is CASGDGVTDTQEFVP.

In this sample, this clonotype turned up a few times. The chain has TRBV19 and TRBJ2-3, with a possible D match to TRBD2 (5 bases). The DNA end is a closer match to TRBJ2-1, so the J assignment may be wrong. Germline lookup yields CDR1 LNHDA and CDR2 SQIVND (reference sequence). The CDR3 totals 14 residues. CDR3 sequence reads: CASSLGRGPDTQFF. In nucleotides, the CDR3 is TGTGCCAGTAGTTTAGGGAGAGGTCCAGATACGCAGTTCTTC.

The chain has TRBV7-3 and TRBJ2-1; 9 bases align to TRBD2. The V and J ends lost 6 bases and 12 bases, in that order; junction bases with no gene match: 18. Germline V CDR1 and CDR2: SGHTA, FQGTGA. This CDR3 has 16 amino acids. In DNA, the CDR3 is TGTGCCAGCAGTCCAGCGGGGGGTTCTTCTGAGCAGTTGCAGTTCTTC. Protein sequence: CASSPAGGSSEQLQFF.

The chain recombines TRBV5-1 with TRBJ2-5, with TRBD1 matching 9 bases. After removal of 0 bases from V and 7 bases from J, the junction contained 7 bases not matched to a gene. CDR3 length: 15 amino acids. Germline V gives CDR1 SGHRS, CDR2 YFSETQ. CDR3 coding DNA: TGCGCCAGCAGCTTGGGGGACAGGGAGTCGGGGACCCAGTACTTC. Translation: CASSLGDRESGTQYF.

In regard to this clonotype: Its ends do not fully match the called genes, so a read error is possible. The V gene is TRBV2, the J gene TRBJ1-2; the D is unclear. The germline V gene has CDR1 SNHLY and CDR2 FYNNEI. This CDR3 comprises 16 residues. The CDR3 bases are TGCGCCAGCAGCGACGACCGCAGAGTTGAGTACTATGGCTACACATTC. Amino acid sequence: CASSDDRRVEYYGYTF. Variable domain in full (rest from reference TRBV2 and TRBJ1-2): EPEVTQTPSHQVTQMGQEVILRCVPISNHLYFYWYRQILGQKVEFLVSFYNNEISEKSEIFDDQFSVERPDGSNFTLKIRSTKLEDSAMYFCASSDDRRVEYYGYTFGSGTRLTVV.

Points on this clonotype: One end of the junction varies from germline; a read error may be responsible. This sequence joins TRBV7-2 and TRBJ2-3, with D uncertain. Germline V lookup: CDR1 SGHTA, CDR2 FQGNSA. The CDR3 length is 14 residues. DNA of the CDR3: TGTGCCAGCAGCTTAGGGGTACAGAGACCCAGTCCTTCGTTT. Encoded protein: CASSLGVQRPSPSF.

The chain is built from TRBV2 and TRBJ2-2; D tentatively fits TRBD1 or TRBD2 (5 bases each). This CDR3 has 13 amino acids. CDR1 SNHLY and CDR2 FYNNEI come from the germline V gene. V lost 8 bases, J lost 17 bases, and 24 bases lay in between. In DNA form, the CDR3 reads TGTGCCAGCGGCGAGAGGGGCACCGATGAACATTTTTTT. As protein: CASGERGTDEHFF.

This clonotype was observed at least ten times. The chain joins TRBV20-1 to TRBJ1-1, with D tentatively TRBD1 (6 bases). Per the germline V gene, CDR1 is DFQATT and CDR2 is SNEGSKA (reference sequence). This CDR3 region has 16 residues. V lost 6 bases to trimming and J lost 1 base, with 21 bases between them. CDR3 DNA sequence: TGCAGTGCCAGCAGCTTAGATCTGACAGGGAACACTGAAGCTTTCTTT. It codes for CSASSLDLTGNTEAFF.

A note on this clonotype: The CDR3 ends on some other residue instead of the conserved phenylalanine or tryptophan, so this is likely a read error. This rearrangement joins TRBV7-9 to TRBJ1-5; D remains unclear. Germline assignment: CDR1 SEHNR and CDR2 FQNEAQ (reference sequence). This CDR3 is built from 12 residues. V was clipped by 4 bases and J by 3 bases, with 4 bases between them. Written as DNA, the CDR3 is TGTGCCAGCAGCTCGTTCAATCAGCCCCAGCATCTT. Amino acid sequence: CASSSFNQPQHL.

The gene calls are TRBV2 and TRBJ2-1; 7 nucleotides agree with TRBD2. Looked up from germline, CDR1 is SNHLY and CDR2 is FYNNEI. The CDR3 contains 16 residues. J was trimmed by 15 bases and V by 3 bases; bases with no gene match: 20. The chain's CDR3 is CASSEGGGNGQDDGFF. CDR3 nucleotides: TGTGCCAGCAGTGAGGGGGGGGGAAATGGTCAGGATGACGGGTTCTTC.

Notes on this clonotype: Mismatch with germline at one junction end may stem from a read error. The chain links TRBV2 to TRBJ2-1, with TRBD2 matching over 7 bases. This CDR3 has 13 amino acids. CDR1 and CDR2 (germline): SNHLY, FYNNEI. The CDR3 DNA follows: TGTGCCAGCAGTCTTACTAGCGTAATTGGCAATTTTTTC. Protein sequence: CASSLTSVIGNFF.

Note on this clonotype: Since the CDR3 does not end with the conserved phenylalanine or tryptophan, this likely comes from a read error. Because the CDR3's place on the DNA is in doubt, the DNA is left out and the CDR3 is given as listed by TCRdb. This chain joins TRBV7-9 and TRBJ1-1; the table's D call, TRBD1, was not checked against the DNA. Germline CDR1 is SEHNR and CDR2 is FQNEAQ (reference sequence). Ends included, the CDR3 has 12 residues. This chain's CDR3 is CASSTVGGTSAG.

A word on this clonotype: The junction shows a germline mismatch at one end, possibly a read error. This chain connects TRBV7-9 to TRBJ2-5, with D perhaps matching TRBD1 or TRBD2 (5 bases each). The CDR3 runs 14 residues. Germline values: CDR1 SEHNR, CDR2 FQNEAQ (reference sequence). CDR3 coding DNA: TGTGCCAGCAGCTGGGCGGGTAGCTACGGGGCCAACGTCTTC. It yields the protein CASSWAGSYGANVF.

The CDR3: CATGGRGIDYEQYF. For the CDR3, the DNA is TGTGCCACCGGGGGCCGGGGCATAGACTACGAGCAGTACTTC. The chain employs TRBV2 and TRBJ2-7; possibly TRBD1 or TRBD2 for D (6 bases each). The CDR3 consists of 14 residues. Trimming took 10 bases from V and 3 from J, leaving 19 bases between them. The germline V gene encodes CDR1 SNHLY and CDR2 FYNNEI.